Listed below are T cell receptor beta chains from one sample, sequenced in a study of blood T cell repertoires in COVID-19. TCRdb's copy holds only in-frame clones and misses some; the assay was immunoSEQ multiplex PCR. The sample shows a few hundred thousand clones, 70% to 90% of them seen only once. Sequencing input: PBMCs or T cells enriched from blood (not recorded which). These receptors originate from a man younger than 45 who had recovered from COVID-19. Both conserved end residues are part of each CDR3. The D gene is left open where the match is weak. Where a row states a size, it is once, few, many or the class of an expanded clone; other rows omit it.

TRBV9	.	TRBJ1-5	few	CASSVSVQYDQPQHF	TGTGCCAGCAGCGTTAGCGTCCAATACGATCAGCCCCAGCATTTT
TRBV18	TRBD1	TRBJ1-1	.	CASSTGTGDTEAFF	TGTGCCAGCTCTACCGGGACAGGAGACACTGAAGCTTTCTTT
TRBV6-1	.	TRBJ2-1	.	CASSEVGVGYNEQFF	TGTGCCAGCAGTGAAGTGGGAGTTGGGTACAATGAGCAGTTCTTC
TRBV5-6	.	TRBJ2-2	once	CASSLVGSDVSGELFF	TGTGCCAGCAGCTTGGTAGGTAGCGACGTATCCGGGGAGCTGTTTTTT
TRBV7-8	TRBD2	TRBJ2-3	.	CASSQRRTSGFVDTQYF	TGTGCCAGCAGCCAACGGCGGACTAGCGGTTTTGTGGATACGCAGTATTTT
TRBV29-1	.	TRBJ1-2	.	CSAGTGGYGYTF	TGCAGCGCGGGCACCGGAGGGTATGGCTACACCTTC
TRBV15	.	TRBJ2-3	.	CATSRDLPGSFTDTQYF	TGTGCCACCAGCAGAGATCTGCCAGGGTCCTTCACAGATACGCAGTATTTT
TRBV3-1/TRBV3-2	TRBD2	TRBJ2-3	.	CASSQVSVAGSTDTQYF	TGTGCCAGCAGCCAAGTTTCGGTAGCGGGGAGCACAGATACGCAGTATTTT
TRBV5-1	.	TRBJ2-3	.	CASSFGGEADTQYF	TGCGCCAGCAGCTTTGGCGGGGAGGCAGATACGCAGTATTTT
TRBV19	.	TRBJ2-2	.	CASSILRDANTGELFF	TGTGCCAGTAGTATCCTCAGGGATGCGAACACCGGGGAGCTGTTTTTT
TRBV5-4	TRBD1	TRBJ1-3	.	CASSWDRSTGNTIYF	TGTGCCAGCAGCTGGGACAGGAGCACTGGAAACACCATATATTTT
TRBV12-3/TRBV12-4	.	TRBJ1-2	.	CASSAGGGYGYTF	TGTGCCAGCAGTGCCGGGGGGGGCTATGGCTACACCTTC
TRBV5-1	TRBD1	TRBJ1-3	.	CASSHTGTGEIGNTIYF	TGCGCCAGCAGCCACACCGGGACAGGGGAAATTGGAAACACCATATATTTT
TRBV27	TRBD1	TRBJ1-2	.	CASGRTGGSYGYTF	TGTGCCAGCGGGCGGACAGGGGGCTCCTATGGCTACACCTTC